A selection of T cell receptor beta chains follows, all from one sample in a study of blood T cell repertoires in COVID-19. Assay used: immunoSEQ multiplex PCR; TCRdb lists only in-frame clones, some missing. The sample has more than 70,000 clones, around nine tenths seen once. Sequencing was carried out using peripheral blood. These receptors originate from a woman of 80 years or more with acute or convalescent COVID-19. Each CDR3 is given with its conserved first and last residue. The order of the fields is clone size, J gene, V gene, CDR3 length, D gene, CDR3 DNA, CDR3 protein. D genes are given only for firm matches. The listing skips clone size in some rows; elsewhere it reads once, few, many or a size class.

.	TRBJ2-2	TRBV11-2	16	.	TGTGCCAGCAGCTTACAAGCAGCCAGGGGAACCGGGGAGCTGTTTTTT	CASSLQAARGTGELFF
.	TRBJ2-5	TRBV24-1	16	TRBD2	TGTGCCACCAGTGATTGGGGGCTAGCGGGAGTAGAGACCCAGTACTTC	CATSDWGLAGVETQYF
.	TRBJ2-1	TRBV5-1	14	.	TGCGCCAGCAGAGAGGTCAGGGACTACAATGAGCAGTTCTTC	CASREVRDYNEQFF
.	TRBJ2-3	TRBV5-1	13	.	TGCGCCAGCAGCTTCCTCCCCGGAGATACGCAGTATTTT	CASSFLPGDTQYF
.	TRBJ2-1	TRBV19	15	TRBD2	TGTGCCAGTAGTATAGGCCTAGCGGCCCCGGGAGTGCAGTTCTTC	CASSIGLAAPGVQFF
.	TRBJ2-7	TRBV7-9	14	.	TGTGCCAGCAGCTTAGCCGGGAGTCGCTACGAGCAGTACTTC	CASSLAGSRYEQYF
.	TRBJ2-1	TRBV7-9	17	TRBD2	TGTGCCAGCAGCCCGCCGGACCCAGCGGGAGGATACAATGAGCAGTTCTTC	CASSPPDPAGGYNEQFF
once	TRBJ1-5	TRBV19	18	.	TGTGCCAGTAGTATGAAGTATGGGAGGGGGGGCAGCAATCAGCCCCAGCATTTT	CASSMKYGRGGSNQPQHF
once	TRBJ1-5	TRBV18	14	.	TGTGCCAGCTCACCATCCCCGTTCAATCAGCCCCAGCATTTT	CASSPSPFNQPQHF
.	TRBJ1-2	TRBV5-4	13	.	TGTGCCAGCAGCCCTGCAGGGTCTTCTGGCTACACCTTC	CASSPAGSSGYTF
.	TRBJ2-1	TRBV19	16	.	TGTGCCAGTGCCCCCGGGATCTCCTCGGGATCGGGTGAGCAGTTCTTC	CASAPGISSGSGEQFF
.	TRBJ2-7	TRBV11-2	14	TRBD2	TGTGCCAGCAGCCCGGGACTAGCTTCCCACGAGCAGTACTTC	CASSPGLASHEQYF
.	TRBJ2-7	TRBV5-1	15	TRBD1	TGCGCCAGCAGCTTGGTGGGACAGGGGATCTACGAGCAGTACTTC	CASSLVGQGIYEQYF
.	TRBJ2-7	TRBV9	15	TRBD2	TGTGCCAGCAGCGTAGGATCGGGGGGTTACTACGAGCAGTACTTC	CASSVGSGGYYEQYF
.	TRBJ2-4	TRBV27	19	TRBD2	TGTGCCAGCAGTTCTCCCGGGACTAGCAGACAATTAGCCAAAAACATTCAGTACTTC	CASSSPGTSRQLAKNIQYF
.	TRBJ2-7	TRBV6-5	12	.	TGTGCCAGCAGGAGGACAGAAAACGAGCAGTACTTC	CASRRTENEQYF
.	TRBJ2-3	TRBV10-3	15	TRBD1	TGTGCCATCCGACGAGGACAGGGAGGTACAGATACGCAGTATTTT	CAIRRGQGGTDTQYF
.	TRBJ2-7	TRBV7-9	15	TRBD1	TGTGCCAGCAGTCTCGGACAGGGGGTCCCGGGCGAGCAGTACTTC	CASSLGQGVPGEQYF
.	TRBJ2-7	TRBV5-1	16	TRBD2	TGCGCCAGCAGCTTACGCCTAGCGGGAGGACCCTACGAGCAGTACTTC	CASSLRLAGGPYEQYF
.	TRBJ2-2	TRBV19	12	.	TGTGCCAGTAGTCATTCGGGGGGGGAGCTGTTTTTT	CASSHSGGELFF
once	TRBJ2-7	TRBV7-8	17	TRBD1	TGTGCCAGCAGCTCGAGGAGGGGACAGGGGACTTCCTACGAGCAGTACTTC	CASSSRRGQGTSYEQYF
.	TRBJ1-1	TRBV11-2	13	.	TGTGCCAGCAGCTTAGATCCCCATTCTGAAGCTTTCTTT	CASSLDPHSEAFF
.	TRBJ1-2	TRBV7-2	16	TRBD1	TGTGCCAGCAGCTTAAATGCCCCGCGGACAGGGGTCGGCTACACCTTC	CASSLNAPRTGVGYTF
once	TRBJ1-5	TRBV9	15	TRBD1	TGTGCCAGCAGCGTAGATGGACAGGGTGGTCAGCCCCAGCATTTT	CASSVDGQGGQPQHF
.	TRBJ2-3	TRBV4-2	17	TRBD2	TGTGCCAGCAGCCAACCACCCGGGACTAGCGGGACAGATACGCAGTATTTT	CASSQPPGTSGTDTQYF
.	TRBJ1-5	TRBV6-5	16	TRBD1	TGTGCCAGCAGTTCAGGGGACAGGCTAGGGAATCAGCCCCAGCATTTT	CASSSGDRLGNQPQHF
once	TRBJ2-2	TRBV27	17	.	TGTGCCAGCAGTCAATCTGCCGGGGTGGTCGACACCGGGGAGCTGTTTTTT	CASSQSAGVVDTGELFF
.	TRBJ2-2	TRBV2	13	.	TGTGCCAGCACCCTCTCGTTTGCCGGGGAGCTGTTTTTT	CASTLSFAGELFF
.	TRBJ1-1	TRBV29-1	14	.	TGCAGCGTTGAGGCGGGGGGCTGGGGCACTGAAGCTTTCTTT	CSVEAGGWGTEAFF
once	TRBJ2-7	TRBV5-1	12	TRBD2	TGCGCCAGCAGCTCGCGGGGGGGCGAGCAGTACTTC	CASSSRGGEQYF
.	TRBJ2-7	TRBV2	11	.	TGTGCCAGCAGTGAACAGGGCGGGAAGTACTTC	CASSEQGGKYF
once	TRBJ1-1	TRBV15	17	.	TGTGCCACCAGCAGAGCCCCTCCCGGGACACAGAACACTGAAGCTTTCTTT	CATSRAPPGTQNTEAFF
once	TRBJ2-5	TRBV10-3	13	TRBD1	TGTGCCTCGGGACAGGGGGCTCTGGAGACCCAGTACTTC	CASGQGALETQYF
once	TRBJ1-2	TRBV18	13	.	TGTGCCAGCTCACCCCAGACTTCCTATGGCTACACCTTC	CASSPQTSYGYTF
.	TRBJ1-4	TRBV18	16	.	TGTGCCAGCTCACCACCGTCCTTTGGCCGGGGAGAAAAACTGTTTTTT	CASSPPSFGRGEKLFF
.	TRBJ2-1	TRBV9	15	TRBD2	TGTGCCAGTGAAGGGGGGACTAGCGGTTACAATGAGCAGTTCTTC	CASEGGTSGYNEQFF
.	TRBJ2-7	TRBV19	12	.	TGTGCCAGGGTATCGGACACGTACGAGCAGTACTTC	CARVSDTYEQYF
.	TRBJ1-2	TRBV27	13	.	TGTGCCAGCAGTTTTTACAGAAACTATGGCTACACCTTC	CASSFYRNYGYTF
.	TRBJ2-1	TRBV5-1	16	TRBD2	TGCGCCAGCAGCTTTGCTCGTGGCGGGAGACGGGGTGAGCAGTTCTTC	CASSFARGGRRGEQFF
.	TRBJ2-1	TRBV14	20	.	TGTGCCAGCAGCCAAGGTAGGGCAGGGTATAGCGGAGGGGCCTACAATGAGCAGTTCTTC	CASSQGRAGYSGGAYNEQFF
.	TRBJ2-2	TRBV4-2	15	TRBD2	TGTGCCAGCAGCCCAGAGACGGGGGGATCCGGGGAGCTGTTTTTT	CASSPETGGSGELFF
.	TRBJ1-4	TRBV5-1	16	.	TGCGCCAGCAGCCCCGACTACACCACAACTAATGAAAAACTGTTTTTT	CASSPDYTTTNEKLFF
.	TRBJ2-6	TRBV3-1/TRBV3-2	17	TRBD2	TGTGCCAGCAGCCAAGCTTCCGGGGGGTCTGGGGCCAACGTCCTGACTTTC	CASSQASGGSGANVLTF
.	TRBJ2-5	TRBV6-2/TRBV6-3	14	.	TGTGCCAGCAGTGTACTCAGGGGCACCGAGACCCAGTACTTC	CASSVLRGTETQYF
.	TRBJ2-7	TRBV14	15	TRBD2	TGTGCCAGCAGCCTCCTAGCGGGGGGGCCTGGCGAGCAGTACTTC	CASSLLAGGPGEQYF
.	TRBJ1-2	TRBV3-1/TRBV3-2	18	TRBD1	TGTGCCAGCAGCCCCCGACCACAACTCGGACAGGGGGCGCGTGGCTACACCTTC	CASSPRPQLGQGARGYTF
.	TRBJ1-2	TRBV7-9	11	.	TGTGCCAGCAGCTTAGCTATCGGCTACACCTTC	CASSLAIGYTF
.	TRBJ2-2	TRBV19	14	TRBD2	TGTGCCAGTAGACTAGCGGGAGGTCCCGGGGAGCTGTTTTTT	CASRLAGGPGELFF